This TCR beta chain was obtained from a study of cytomegalovirus exposure and HLA in healthy donors (dated by TCRdb to about 2017). General notes on the study: According to an earlier analysis of several hundred of the donors, roughly 180 million T cells yielded 95 million to 140 million unique TCR beta sequences and more than 250 Gb of sequence data. An early release that covered about 600 HLA-typed donors contained approximately 300 gigabases of sequencing data and roughly 84 million unique TCR sequences. Of the approximately 400 genotyped donors, 75% to 85% were placed in the genetic ancestry cluster associated with self-reported Caucasian donors. The study aimed to test whether cataloging public T cell receptors could reveal signatures of past pathogen exposure. The study used immunosequencing to profile the T cell repertoires of several hundred subjects and linked those repertoires to cytomegalovirus serostatus. In addition to the first cohort of around 670 subjects, a separate validation cohort of approximately 110 different subjects was used. High-throughput TCR immunosequencing, statistical association of individual TCRs with disease status, and machine learning were combined to predict cytomegalovirus infection status. A later analysis re-analyzed previously published TCR beta repertoires from 550 to 700 donors and added high-resolution HLA genotyping to study TCR occurrence patterns. The later analysis used no new phenotypic data to find candidate immune exposures, relying instead on TCR beta sequences and their occurrence across donors. An earlier analysis of roughly 580 of the donors used high-throughput TCR beta sequencing to judge whether each TCR beta V gene segment behaved as functional or pseudogenic. Donor age, sex, ethnicity and CMV serostatus were collected together with the repertoire data. Genome-wide SNP genotypes for about three fifths of the roughly 700 donors were used in a later genetic analysis, which treated that subset as a discovery cohort. All discovery cohort repertoires had been generated on a single sequencing platform. Both class I and class II loci were covered by HLA typing, at four-digit resolution. The number of typed donors differed by locus: about 620-640 for A, B, C, DRB1 and DQB1; 500 to 550 for DQA1; around 610 for DPA1; and roughly 470 for DPB1. A few DR-DQ haplotypes were handled as single units for association and clustering because linkage in the cohort was strong. Among 350 to 400 genotyped donors of the cohort, an average of about 240,000 unique TCR beta nucleotide sequences were sequenced per donor, about a sixth of them non-productive. The full study reports these points: A later genetic analysis associated a missense DCLRE1C variant with V-gene and J-gene trimming of TCR beta chains, and an independent cohort replicated the association. The presence/absence analyses assumed that sequencing depth was roughly uniform across donors, and that assumption may not be true. Fewer than 20 rarely observed V segments, including chromosome 9 orphons, were excluded from the earlier analysis of some 590 of the donors because counts were too low. A further reported finding was that TCR beta sequences accurately predicted the HLA-A and HLA-B alleles for most subjects in the first cohort. A cluster of highly shared sequence variants was judged likely to represent a technical artifact of the sequencing pipeline. A later analysis reported that several top co-occurrence clusters appeared linked to parvovirus B19, influenza, CMV and Epstein-Barr virus. Because HLA typing was unavailable for some donors at each locus, only the typed subset was used in association tests. For the cohort, immune exposure information was limited to CMV serostatus. A later analysis found that TCR association rates varied across HLA loci, with DRB1 alleles showing the most associated TCRs and HLA-C alleles the fewest. In a later analysis, most CMV-associated TCR beta chains were found to appear HLA-restricted, with HLA associations seemingly driven largely by CMV exposure. In vitro tests confirmed that a few of the cytomegalovirus-associated TCR beta chains recognize cytomegalovirus antigens. Assigning TCR associations to individual alleles was difficult when HLA alleles, especially DR and DQ, strongly co-occurred. In this cohort, only TCR beta chains were sequenced, and detectable features were limited by the absence of alpha or paired-chain data. Linkage disequilibrium might explain the correlated functional status among segregating V segments, but an unknown experimental factor could not be ruled out. In the study, about 150 TCR beta chains were listed as associated with cytomegalovirus. Across donors, most TCR sequences were observed very rarely, whereas some public TCRs were present in many individuals. In a later genetic analysis, fewer N-insertions in productive TCRs were reported among donors in an Asian-associated ancestry cluster than the roughly 670-donor mean. The classifier was reported to diagnose cytomegalovirus status with high specificity and sensitivity in both the original cohort and the validation cohort. Compared with equally common non-associated chains, HLA-associated TCR beta chains in a later analysis were more clonally expanded and had lower generation probabilities. In an earlier analysis of 587 of the donors, most TCR beta V segments appeared in productive rearrangements about 87% or about 30% of the time, broadly matching IMGT annotations. The authors suggested that the approach could potentially be generalized to other disease states and immunological phenotypes. Specific HLA alleles were associated with roughly 16,000 TCR beta sequences at a false discovery rate of 0.05 in a later analysis. Some IMGT-functional V segments, including TRBV6-2 and TRBV6-3, could not be distinguished by the 87-base-pair reads and were therefore excluded.

Inclusive of the bounding cysteine and phenylalanine, the CDR3 is 15 residues long. Only CDR3 DNA is held: 45 bases, read in frame from base 1. CDR1 is given as MGHRA and CDR2 as YSYEKL, both from the germline V gene. The cohort consisted of 600 or so healthy bone marrow donors. Cohort members were all nominally healthy when sampled, although unrecorded immune exposures were likely present. The donor tested CMV seronegative and was one of the 352 seronegative cohort members. Each donor provided a peripheral blood sample, and peripheral blood mononuclear cells were used for TCR beta sequencing. Genomic DNA was extracted from the blood cell samples with the Qiagen DNeasy Blood Extraction Kit. The library came from the immunoSEQ multiplex PCR assay. For the multiplex PCR, a mixture combining 60 forward primers for TCR Vbeta segments and 13 reverse primers for TCR Jbeta segments was used. Amplification of the CDR3 region of rearranged TCR beta genes was performed with a multiplex PCR assay on genomic DNA. The amplified TCR beta libraries were sequenced on the Illumina HiSeq System as 87-base-pair reads. The study's own analysis went as follows. A later analysis tallied 75 million to 95 million unique TCR beta chains across the 650 to 750 repertoires, and some 10 million of those chains were shared by two or more donors. A nearest-neighbor algorithm error-corrected the raw reads and collapsed the reads into unique sequences, merging closely related sequences to remove PCR and sequencing errors. CDR3 sequences were aligned to IMGT reference sequences to assign V, D and J gene segments. For a sequence to be retained, at least a six-nucleotide match to both a V gene segment and a J gene segment was required. Rearrangements were called productive when the CDR3 lacked stop codons and stayed in frame with V and J; all others were non-productive. CDR3 was defined according to IMGT convention as the region running from the second conserved V-encoded cysteine to the conserved J-encoded phenylalanine. Sequences without an unambiguous match to a single V gene segment were excluded from the earlier analysis of about 600 of the donors. In an earlier analysis of several hundred of the donors, V segments were called functional above 56.7% productive rearrangements and were called segregating when the between-donor standard deviation exceeded 5%. A statistical classification framework was built to diagnose cytomegalovirus status from the catalog of TCR beta chain sequences. In a later analysis, TCR nucleotide sequences were compared against IMGT/GENE-DB human TR gene sequences so that V and J genes could be assigned. Using the TCRdist pipeline, a later analysis assigned CDR3 sequences along with most-parsimonious VDJ recombination scenarios. In a later analysis, each TCR beta chain was defined by its CDR3 amino acid sequence together with its V-gene family, and reads without a unique V-gene family were excluded. To address suspected cross-contamination and a sequencing artifact, a later analysis removed under 600 highly shared, low-generation-probability nucleotide sequences. A later analysis calculated a clonal expansion index for each public chain from normalized within-repertoire ranks of inferred template counts. In a later analysis, generation probabilities were computed with a VDJ recombination model fitted to out-of-frame rearrangements, and the resulting probabilities were checked against IGoR. In a later analysis, hypergeometric tests were used to score TCR-TCR, TCR-HLA and TCR-CMV co-occurrence, with a repertoire-size bias correction applied to TCR pairs. To estimate false discovery rates, a later analysis permuted the HLA or CMV assignments 20 times. In a later analysis, co-occurring TCRs were grouped using DBSCAN, and TCRdist sequence similarity was added for clustering within HLA-allele-positive subsets. For co-occurrence clustering, repertoires with fewer than 30,000 or more than 120,000 public chains were excluded, along with about five repertoires with anomalous nucleotide sharing. TCRdb provides this immuneACCESS table in a form limited to in-frame rearrangements. Some clones are lacking; in checked studies, under half of them reflect an unresolved V gene, and why the rest are absent is not known. Clonal size and the V and J genes are those of that table, whereas D and trimming came from the DNA. In all, the sample holds some 96,000 clones, and 55% to 75% of those were seen once. Of the sample, more than 2.5% falls within the top ten clones.

Note on this clone: No antigen is known for it. There are no base qualities to consult, and no much larger clone falls within one base.

The TCR sequence derives from a man aged 55 to 69 in good health and CMV-seronegative. The chain is assembled from TRBV4-1 and TRBJ2-5; 12 bases in the junction line up with TRBD2. The DNA end favors TRBJ2-7, so the J call may be wrong. The source material was PBMCs. The sequenced DNA: TGCGCCAGCAGCCAGGGGACTAGCGGGTTATACGAGCAGTACTTC. Its translation is CASSQGTSGLYEQYF.